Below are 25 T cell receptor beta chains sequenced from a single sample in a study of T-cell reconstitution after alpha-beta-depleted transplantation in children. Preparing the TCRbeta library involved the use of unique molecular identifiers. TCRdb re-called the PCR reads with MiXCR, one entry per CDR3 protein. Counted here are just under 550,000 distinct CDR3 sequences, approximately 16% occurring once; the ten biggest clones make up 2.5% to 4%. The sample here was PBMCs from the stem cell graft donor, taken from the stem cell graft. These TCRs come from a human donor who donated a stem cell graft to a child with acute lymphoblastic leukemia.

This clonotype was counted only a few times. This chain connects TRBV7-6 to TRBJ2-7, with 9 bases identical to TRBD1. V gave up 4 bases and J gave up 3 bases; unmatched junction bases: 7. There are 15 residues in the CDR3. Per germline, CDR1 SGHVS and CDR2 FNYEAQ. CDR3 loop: CASSSWDRVLYEQYF. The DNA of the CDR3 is TGTGCCAGCAGCTCCTGGGACAGGGTTCTCTACGAGCAGTACTTC.

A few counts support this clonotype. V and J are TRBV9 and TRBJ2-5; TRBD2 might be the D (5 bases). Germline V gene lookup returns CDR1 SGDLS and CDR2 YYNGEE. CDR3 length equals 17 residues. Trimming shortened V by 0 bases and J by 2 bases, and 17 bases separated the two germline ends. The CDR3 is CASSVGPPEGRQETQYF. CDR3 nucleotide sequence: TGTGCCAGCAGCGTAGGACCGCCTGAAGGGAGACAAGAGACCCAGTACTTC.

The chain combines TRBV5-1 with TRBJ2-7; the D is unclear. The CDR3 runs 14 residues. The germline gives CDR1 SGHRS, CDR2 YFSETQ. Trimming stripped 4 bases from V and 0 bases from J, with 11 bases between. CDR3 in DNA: TGCGCCAGCAGCCTTGGGGAACTCTCCTACGAGCAGTACTTC. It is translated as CASSLGELSYEQYF.

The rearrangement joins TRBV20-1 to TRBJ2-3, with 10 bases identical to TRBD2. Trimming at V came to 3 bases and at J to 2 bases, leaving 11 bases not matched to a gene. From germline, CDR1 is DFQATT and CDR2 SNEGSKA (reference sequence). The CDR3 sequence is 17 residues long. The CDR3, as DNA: TGCAGTGCTAGTATAACTAGCGGGATAGGGTTCACAGATACGCAGTATTTT. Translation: CSASITSGIGFTDTQYF.

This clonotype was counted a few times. In DNA form, the CDR3 reads TGTGCCTCACTAGGCGATGAGCAGTTCTTC. The encoded protein is CASLGDEQFF. The genes are TRBV7-9 and TRBJ2-1, with a weak D call TRBD2 (5 bases). This CDR3 is built from 10 residues. Trimming pared 11 bases from V and 8 bases from J, leaving 10 bases between. CDR1 is SEHNR, CDR2 FQNEAQ, per germline (reference sequence).

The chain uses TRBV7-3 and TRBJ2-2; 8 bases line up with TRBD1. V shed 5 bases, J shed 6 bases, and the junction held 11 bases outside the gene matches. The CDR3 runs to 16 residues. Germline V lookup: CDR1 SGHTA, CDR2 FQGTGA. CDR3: CASSQGSGGEAGELFF. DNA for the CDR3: TGTGCCAGCAGCCAGGGGTCAGGGGGCGAGGCCGGGGAGCTGTTTTTT.

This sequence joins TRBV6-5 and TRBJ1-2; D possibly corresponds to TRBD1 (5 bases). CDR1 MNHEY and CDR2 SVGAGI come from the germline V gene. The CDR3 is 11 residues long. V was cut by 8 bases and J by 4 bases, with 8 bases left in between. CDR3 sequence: CASQGVYGYTF. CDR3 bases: TGTGCCAGCCAAGGGGTCTATGGCTACACCTTC.

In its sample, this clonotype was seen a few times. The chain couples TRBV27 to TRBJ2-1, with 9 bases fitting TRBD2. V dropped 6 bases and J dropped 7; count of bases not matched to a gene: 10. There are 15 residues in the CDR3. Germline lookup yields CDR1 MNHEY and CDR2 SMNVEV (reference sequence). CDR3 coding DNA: TGTGCCAGCAGCTCGCAGGGACTAGCTTTAAATGAGCAGTTCTTC. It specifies CASSSQGLALNEQFF.

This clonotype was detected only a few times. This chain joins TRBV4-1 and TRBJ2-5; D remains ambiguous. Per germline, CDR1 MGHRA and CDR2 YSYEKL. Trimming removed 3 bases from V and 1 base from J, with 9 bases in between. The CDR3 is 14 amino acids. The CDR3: CASSHTTVQETQYF. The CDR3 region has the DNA TGCGCCAGCAGCCACACGACGGTCCAAGAGACCCAGTACTTC.

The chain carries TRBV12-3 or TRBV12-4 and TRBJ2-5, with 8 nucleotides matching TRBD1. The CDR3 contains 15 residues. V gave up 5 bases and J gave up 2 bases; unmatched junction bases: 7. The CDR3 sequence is CASSPRQGMQETQYF. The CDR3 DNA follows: TGTGCCAGCAGTCCCCGACAGGGGATGCAAGAGACCCAGTACTTC.

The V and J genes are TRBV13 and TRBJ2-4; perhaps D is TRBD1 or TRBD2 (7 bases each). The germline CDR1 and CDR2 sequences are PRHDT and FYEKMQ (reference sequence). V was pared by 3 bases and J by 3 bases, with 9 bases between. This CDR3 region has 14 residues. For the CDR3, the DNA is TGTGCCAGCAGCTTCAGGGGGGGCAAAAACATTCAGTACTTC. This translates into CASSFRGGKNIQYF.

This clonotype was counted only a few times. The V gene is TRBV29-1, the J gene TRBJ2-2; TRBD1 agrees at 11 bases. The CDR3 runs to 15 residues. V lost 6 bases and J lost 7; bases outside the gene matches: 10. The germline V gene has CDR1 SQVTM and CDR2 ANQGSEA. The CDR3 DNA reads TGCAGCGTGCCTACCGGGACAGGGGGGTACGGGGAGCTGTTTTTT. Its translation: CSVPTGTGGYGELFF.

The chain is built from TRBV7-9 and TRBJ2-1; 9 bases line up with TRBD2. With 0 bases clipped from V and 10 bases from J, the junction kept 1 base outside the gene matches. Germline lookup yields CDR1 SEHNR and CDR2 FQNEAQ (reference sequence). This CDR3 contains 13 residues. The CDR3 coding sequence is TGTGCCAGCAGCTTAGCCAGCGGGAGGGAGCAGTTCTTC. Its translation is CASSLASGREQFF.

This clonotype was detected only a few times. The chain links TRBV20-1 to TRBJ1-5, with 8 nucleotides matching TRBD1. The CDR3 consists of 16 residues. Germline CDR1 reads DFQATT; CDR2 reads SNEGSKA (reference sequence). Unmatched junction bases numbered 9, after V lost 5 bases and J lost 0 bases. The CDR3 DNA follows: TGCAGTGCTCCGGACAGGGAGGTTTATAGCAATCAGCCCCAGCATTTT. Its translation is CSAPDREVYSNQPQHF.

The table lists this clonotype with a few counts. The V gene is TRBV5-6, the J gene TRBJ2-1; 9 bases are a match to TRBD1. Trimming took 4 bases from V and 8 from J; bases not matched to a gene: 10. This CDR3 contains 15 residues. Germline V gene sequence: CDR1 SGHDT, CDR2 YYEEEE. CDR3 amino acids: CASSPGPGQGHEQFF. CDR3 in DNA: TGTGCCAGCAGCCCGGGGCCGGGACAGGGACATGAGCAGTTCTTC.

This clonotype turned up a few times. The CDR3 spells CASSPWTGNTIYF. The DNA of the CDR3 is TGCGCCAGCAGCCCATGGACTGGAAACACCATATATTTT. The chain recombines TRBV4-1 with TRBJ1-3, with D unclear. Germline CDR1 is MGHRA and CDR2 is YSYEKL. The CDR3 consists of 13 residues. The V end lost 4 bases, the J end lost 2 bases, and 6 bases lay between the germline ends.

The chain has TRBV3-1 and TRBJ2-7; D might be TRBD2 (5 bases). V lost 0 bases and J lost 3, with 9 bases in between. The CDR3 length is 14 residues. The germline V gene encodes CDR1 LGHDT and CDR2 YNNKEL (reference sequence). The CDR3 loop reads CASSQDGVRYEQYF. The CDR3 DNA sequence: TGTGCCAGCAGCCAAGACGGGGTCCGCTACGAGCAGTACTTC.

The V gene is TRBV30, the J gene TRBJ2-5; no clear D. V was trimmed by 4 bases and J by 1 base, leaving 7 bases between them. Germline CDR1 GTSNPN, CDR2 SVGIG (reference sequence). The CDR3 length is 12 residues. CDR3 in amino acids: CAWNEIQETQYF. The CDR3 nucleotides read TGTGCCTGGAATGAGATCCAAGAGACCCAGTACTTC.

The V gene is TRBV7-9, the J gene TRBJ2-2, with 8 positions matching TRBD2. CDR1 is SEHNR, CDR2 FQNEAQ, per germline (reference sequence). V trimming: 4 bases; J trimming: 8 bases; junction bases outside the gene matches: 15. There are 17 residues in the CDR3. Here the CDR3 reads CASSSPLAGRFPGELFF. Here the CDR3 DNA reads TGTGCCAGCAGCTCTCCTCTAGCGGGCCGATTCCCTGGGGAGCTGTTTTTT. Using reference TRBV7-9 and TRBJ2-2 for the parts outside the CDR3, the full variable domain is DTGVSQNPRHKITKRGQNVTFRCDPISEHNRLYWYRQTLGQGPEFLTYFQNEAQLEKSRLLSDRFSAERPKGSFSTLEIQRTEQGDSAMYLCASSSPLAGRFPGELFFGEGSRLTVL.

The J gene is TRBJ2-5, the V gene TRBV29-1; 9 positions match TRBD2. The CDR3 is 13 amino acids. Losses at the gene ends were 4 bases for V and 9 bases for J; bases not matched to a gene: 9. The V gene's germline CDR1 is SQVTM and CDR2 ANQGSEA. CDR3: CSVGLADGGPQYF. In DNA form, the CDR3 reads TGCAGCGTTGGACTAGCGGATGGTGGGCCCCAGTACTTC.

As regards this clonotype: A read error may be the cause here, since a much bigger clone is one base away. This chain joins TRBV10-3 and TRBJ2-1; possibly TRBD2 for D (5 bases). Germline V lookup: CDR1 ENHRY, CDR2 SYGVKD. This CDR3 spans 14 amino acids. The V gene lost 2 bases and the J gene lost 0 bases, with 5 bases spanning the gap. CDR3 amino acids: CAISERGSYNEQFF. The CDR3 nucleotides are TGTGCCATCAGTGAGCGGGGCTCCTACAATGAGCAGTTCTTC.

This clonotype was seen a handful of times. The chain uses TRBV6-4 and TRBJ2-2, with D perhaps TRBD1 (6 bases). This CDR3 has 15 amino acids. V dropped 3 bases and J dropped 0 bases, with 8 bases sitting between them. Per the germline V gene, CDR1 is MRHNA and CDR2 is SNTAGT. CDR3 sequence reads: CASSEGQSNTGELFF. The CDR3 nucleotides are TGTGCCAGCAGTGAAGGACAGTCGAACACCGGGGAGCTGTTTTTT.

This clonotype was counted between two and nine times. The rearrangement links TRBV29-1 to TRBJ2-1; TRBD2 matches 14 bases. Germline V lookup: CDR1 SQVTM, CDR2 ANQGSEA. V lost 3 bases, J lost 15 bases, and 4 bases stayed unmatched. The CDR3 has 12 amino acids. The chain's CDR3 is CSVEGLAGVWFF. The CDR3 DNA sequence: TGCAGCGTTGAGGGACTAGCGGGAGTCTGGTTCTTC.

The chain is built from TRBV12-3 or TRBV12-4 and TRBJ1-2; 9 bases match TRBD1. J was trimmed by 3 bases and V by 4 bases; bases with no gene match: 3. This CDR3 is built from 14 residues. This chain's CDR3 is CASSSQGADYGYTF. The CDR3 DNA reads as TGTGCCAGCAGTTCACAGGGGGCGGACTATGGCTACACCTTC.

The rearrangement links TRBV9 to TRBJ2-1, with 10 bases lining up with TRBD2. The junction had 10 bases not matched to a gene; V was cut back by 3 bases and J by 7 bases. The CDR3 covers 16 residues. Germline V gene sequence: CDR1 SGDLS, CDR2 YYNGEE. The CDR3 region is CASSAPLAGVGNEQFF. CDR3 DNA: TGTGCCAGCAGCGCGCCGCTAGCGGGAGTGGGGAATGAGCAGTTCTTC. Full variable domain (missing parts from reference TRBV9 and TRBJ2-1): DSGVTQTPKHLITATGQRVTLRCSPRSGDLSVYWYQQSLDQGLQFLIQYYNGEERAKGNILERFSAQQFPDLHSELNLSSLELGDSALYFCASSAPLAGVGNEQFFGPGTRLTVL.